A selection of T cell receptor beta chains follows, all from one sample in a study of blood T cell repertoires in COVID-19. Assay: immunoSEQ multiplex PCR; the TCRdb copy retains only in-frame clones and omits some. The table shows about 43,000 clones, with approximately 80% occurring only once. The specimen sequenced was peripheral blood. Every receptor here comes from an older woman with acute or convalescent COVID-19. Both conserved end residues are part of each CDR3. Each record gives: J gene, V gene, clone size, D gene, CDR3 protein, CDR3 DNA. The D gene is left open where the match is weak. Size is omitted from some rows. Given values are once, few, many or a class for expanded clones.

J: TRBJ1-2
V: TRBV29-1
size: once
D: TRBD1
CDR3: CSVDRIGGDTNYGYTF
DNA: TGCAGCGTTGATCGAATAGGGGGCGATACTAACTATGGCTACACCTTC

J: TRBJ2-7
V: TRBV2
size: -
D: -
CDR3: CASSDYSRGSKEQYF
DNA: TGTGCCAGCAGTGATTATAGCAGGGGTTCTAAAGAGCAGTACTTC

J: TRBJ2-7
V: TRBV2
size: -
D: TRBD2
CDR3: CAGGTSLYYEQYF
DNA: TGTGCCGGGGGGACTAGCCTTTACTACGAGCAGTACTTC

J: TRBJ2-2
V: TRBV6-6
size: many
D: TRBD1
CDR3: CASSYEGARAGELFF
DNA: TGTGCCAGCAGTTACGAGGGGGCGCGGGCCGGGGAGCTGTTTTTT

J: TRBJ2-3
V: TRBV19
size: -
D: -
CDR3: CASNGGGHTDTQYF
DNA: TGTGCCAGTAATGGCGGGGGCCACACAGATACGCAGTATTTT

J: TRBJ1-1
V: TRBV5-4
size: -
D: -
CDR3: CASSLQAGGTFF
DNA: TGTGCCAGCAGCCTTCAGGCCGGCGGGACTTTCTTT

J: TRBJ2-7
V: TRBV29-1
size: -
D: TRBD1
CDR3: CSVLRDRGTYEQYF
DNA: TGCAGCGTCCTCCGGGACAGGGGGACCTACGAGCAGTACTTC

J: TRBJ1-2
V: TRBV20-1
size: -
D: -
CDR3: CSASISGYGYTF
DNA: TGCAGTGCTAGTATAAGCGGCTATGGCTACACCTTC

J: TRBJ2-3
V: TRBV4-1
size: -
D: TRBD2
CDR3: CASRDSGGSTDTQYF
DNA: TGCGCCAGCAGGGATAGCGGGGGTAGCACAGATACGCAGTATTTT

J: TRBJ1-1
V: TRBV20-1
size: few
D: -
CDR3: CSASDSGSPNTEAFF
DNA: TGCAGTGCTAGTGACTCAGGCAGCCCGAACACTGAAGCTTTCTTT

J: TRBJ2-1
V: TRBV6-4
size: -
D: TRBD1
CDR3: CASSQSGTGYNEQFF
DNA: TGTGCCAGCAGCCAATCCGGGACAGGCTACAATGAGCAGTTCTTC

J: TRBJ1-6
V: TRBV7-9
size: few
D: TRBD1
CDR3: CASSPGQGVYSPLHF
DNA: TGTGCCAGCAGCCCCGGACAGGGTGTGTATTCACCCCTCCACTTT

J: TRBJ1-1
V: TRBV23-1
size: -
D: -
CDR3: CASSQSRSGTRAFF
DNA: TGCGCCAGCAGTCAATCTCGTAGCGGCACTAGGGCTTTCTTT

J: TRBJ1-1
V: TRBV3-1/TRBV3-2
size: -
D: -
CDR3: CASSQGMNTEAFF
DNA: TGTGCCAGCAGCCAGGGCATGAACACTGAAGCTTTCTTT

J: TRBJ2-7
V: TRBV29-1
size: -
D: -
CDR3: CSVNRDGSYEQYF
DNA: TGCAGCGTGAACAGGGACGGCTCCTACGAGCAGTACTTC

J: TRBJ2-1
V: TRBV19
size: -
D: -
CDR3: CASSIAGSTYNEQFF
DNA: TGTGCCAGTAGTATAGCCGGGAGTACCTACAATGAGCAGTTCTTC

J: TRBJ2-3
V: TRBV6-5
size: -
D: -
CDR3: CASSPSGYTQYF
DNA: TGTGCCAGCAGTCCCAGCGGGTATACGCAGTATTTT

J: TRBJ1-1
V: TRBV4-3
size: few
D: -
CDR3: CASSQGVGRGTTEAFF
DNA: TGCGCCAGCAGCCAAGGGGTAGGACGGGGGACCACTGAAGCTTTCTTT

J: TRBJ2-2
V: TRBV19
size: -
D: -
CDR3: CASSSGGIGNTRNTGELFF
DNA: TGTGCCAGTAGTAGTGGGGGGATTGGGAACACACGGAACACCGGGGAGCTGTTTTTT

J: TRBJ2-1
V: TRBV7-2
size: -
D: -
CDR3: CASSLIDSSNEQFF
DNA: TGTGCCAGCAGCTTAATCGACAGCAGTAATGAGCAGTTCTTC

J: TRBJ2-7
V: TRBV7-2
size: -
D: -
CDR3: CASSSGLSYEQYF
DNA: TGTGCCAGCAGCTCCGGACTTTCATACGAGCAGTACTTC

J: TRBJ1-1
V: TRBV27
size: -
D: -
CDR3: CASSFGQFNTEAFF
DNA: TGTGCCAGCAGTTTTGGTCAGTTCAACACTGAAGCTTTCTTT

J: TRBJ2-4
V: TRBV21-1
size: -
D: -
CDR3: CASSKEEAKNIQYF
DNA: TGTGCCAGCAGCAAAGAAGAGGCCAAAAACATTCAGTACTTC

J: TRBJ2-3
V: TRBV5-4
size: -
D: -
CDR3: CASTRGTSPTDTQYF
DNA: TGTGCCAGCACCCGGGGGACCTCGCCCACAGATACGCAGTATTTT

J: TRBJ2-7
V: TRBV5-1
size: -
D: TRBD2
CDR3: CASSLVAGTPYEQYF
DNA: TGCGCCAGCAGCTTGGTAGCGGGGACGCCCTACGAGCAGTACTTC

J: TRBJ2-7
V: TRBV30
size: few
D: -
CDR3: CAWDGGYHEQYF
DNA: TGTGCCTGGGACGGGGGATACCACGAGCAGTACTTC

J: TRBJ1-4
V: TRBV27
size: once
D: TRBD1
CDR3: CASSLYGDRNEKLFF
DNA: TGTGCCAGCAGTTTATATGGGGACAGAAATGAAAAACTGTTTTTT

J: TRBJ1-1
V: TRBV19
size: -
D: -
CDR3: CASSSSGNTEAFF
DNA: TGTGCCAGTAGTTCCTCAGGGAACACTGAAGCTTTCTTT

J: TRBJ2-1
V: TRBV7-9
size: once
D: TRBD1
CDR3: CASSLGLTGEYQFF
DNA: TGTGCCAGCAGCTTAGGTTTGACAGGGGAATATCAGTTCTTC

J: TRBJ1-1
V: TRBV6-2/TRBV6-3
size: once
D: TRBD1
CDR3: CASSLRQGRGAFF
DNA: TGTGCCAGCAGTCTACGACAGGGGCGCGGAGCTTTCTTT

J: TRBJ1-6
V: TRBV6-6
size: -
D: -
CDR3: CASSITTGGNSPLHF
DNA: TGTGCCAGCAGTATTACGACGGGTGGGAATTCACCCCTCCACTTT

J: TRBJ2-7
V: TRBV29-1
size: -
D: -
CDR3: CSVVAQYEQYF
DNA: TGCAGCGTTGTAGCACAATACGAGCAGTACTTC

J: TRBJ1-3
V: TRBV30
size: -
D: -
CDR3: CAWSVQGKNTIYF
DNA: TGTGCCTGGAGTGTACAGGGAAAAAACACCATATATTTT

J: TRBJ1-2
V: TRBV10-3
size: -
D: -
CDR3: CAISEYYRDGYTF
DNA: TGTGCCATCAGTGAGTATTACAGAGATGGCTACACCTTC

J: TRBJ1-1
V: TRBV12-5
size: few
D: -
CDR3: CASGLSGREAFF
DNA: TGTGCTAGTGGTTTGTCAGGGCGGGAAGCTTTCTTT

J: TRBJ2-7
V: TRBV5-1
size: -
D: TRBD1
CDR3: CASNQVQGPGEQYF
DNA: TGCGCCAGCAACCAGGTACAGGGGCCGGGAGAGCAGTACTTC

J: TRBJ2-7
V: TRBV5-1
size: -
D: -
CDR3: CASSTQGYEQYF
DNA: TGCGCCAGCAGCACACAGGGTTACGAGCAGTACTTC

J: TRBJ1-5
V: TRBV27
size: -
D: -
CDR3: CASSPDGGAYNQPQHF
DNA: TGTGCCAGCAGCCCGGACGGGGGGGCTTACAATCAGCCCCAGCATTTT

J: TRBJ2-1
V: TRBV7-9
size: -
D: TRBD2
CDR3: CASSLVASGGWNEQFF
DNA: TGTGCCAGCAGCTTAGTGGCTAGCGGGGGGTGGAATGAGCAGTTCTTC

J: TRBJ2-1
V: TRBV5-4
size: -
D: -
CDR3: CASSLGSTLSNEQFF
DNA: TGTGCCAGCAGCCTAGGTTCGACCCTATCCAATGAGCAGTTCTTC